This TCR beta chain emerged from a study of blood T cell repertoires in COVID-19. Turning to the study itself: Acute-phase and convalescent COVID-19 samples originated in the United States, Italy and Spain. T cells, B-cell-depleted T cells, or PBMCs provided the cDNA or gDNA that served as material.

In germline, CDR1 is MNHEY, CDR2 SMNVEV (reference sequence). The CDR3 totals 16 residues. The V and J ends lost 3 bases and 1 base respectively, with 13 bases between them. Study processing details: Estimation of nucleated cell counts relied on the amplification of reference gene primers. TCRdb's copy holds only in-frame clones and misses some; the assay was immunoSEQ multiplex PCR. That table gives V, J and clone size, and the DNA gave D and trimming. The sample consists of some 210,000 clones, more than 70% of them appearing once. The J gene is TRBJ1-5, the V gene TRBV27; D uncertain. The TCR originated in a man between 45 and 60 years old with active or convalescent COVID-19. What was sequenced was peripheral blood. The CDR3 bases are TGTGCCAGCAGTTTGGCCGCTTGGCCCAGCAATCAGCCCCAGCATTTT. This encodes CASSLAAWPSNQPQHF.